Below, one T cell receptor beta chain is given with its context. Its antigen is not known. The sample is drawn from a study of T cell responses to AZD1222 COVID-19 vaccine. Study observations and caveats: There were mostly white British donors and more females than males, and clonal diversity was possibly underestimated. Along spike, vaccine-associated CD4 TCRs were found throughout, with dominance at 160-218 and 743-854.

TCRdb's table, derived via immunoSEQ multiplex PCR, lists solely in-frame clones and lacks some. The table has more than 140,000 clones, more than 70% seen once; the top ten hold roughly 3.5%. The V segment lost 3 bases and the J segment 5 bases; nucleotides outside the gene matches: 11. In germline, CDR1 is SGHTA, CDR2 FQGNSA. The CDR3 has 16 residues. The source is an adult in good health. This sample comprised peripheral blood, obtained on day 0 of MenACWY control vaccination. This sequence joins TRBV7-2 and TRBJ2-7; the match to TRBD2 covers 9 bases. CDR3 in DNA: TGTGCCAGCAGCTTCTCCGGGGCGGGGGGGCCGGACGAGCAGTACTTC. Amino acid sequence: CASSFSGAGGPDEQYF.